This passage covers 10 T cell receptor beta chains from one sample sequenced in a study of T cell repertoires in cytomegalovirus infection. Their antigens are not known. TCRdb re-analysed the reads in MiXCR, keeping a single row per CDR3 protein. The sample comprises roughly 990,000 distinct CDR3 sequences, roughly 30% of which are singletons, and more than 13% rests with the top ten. The sample was cultured CD8+ T cells from PBMCs, taken from culture after CMV antigen stimulation. These receptors were taken from a human donor in good health (CMV status not recorded). Some clones in this sample may be carry-over from other donors' samples.

The CDR3 DNA follows: TGTGCCATCAGAGGGGAGCGCAGGGCGGCTCTGTCGGACACCGGGGAGCTGTTTTTT. This gives the protein CAIRGERRAALSDTGELFF. The chain carries TRBV10-3 and TRBJ2-2, with D perhaps being TRBD1 or TRBD2 (5 bases each). The V end was cut by 6 bases, the J end by 3 bases, with 26 bases between. The CDR3 covers 19 residues. Germline V gives CDR1 ENHRY, CDR2 SYGVKD.

This clonotype showed up just once. The V call is TRBV3-1, the J call TRBJ1-2; 7 bases align to TRBD1. The CDR3 consists of 14 residues. Unmatched junction bases numbered 4, after V lost 4 bases and J lost 2 bases. Germline V lookup: CDR1 LGHDT, CDR2 YNNKEL (reference sequence). In nucleotides, the CDR3 is TGTGCCAGCAGCCGGGGACAGACCAACTATGGCTACACCTTC. Residues: CASSRGQTNYGYTF. The full variable domain, completed using reference TRBV3-1 and TRBJ1-2, is DTAVSQTPKYLVTQMGNDKSIKCEQNLGHDTMYWYKQDSKKFLKIMFSYNNKELIINETVPNRFSPKSPDKAHLNLHINSLELGDSAVYFCASSRGQTNYGYTFGSGTRLTVV.

The table lists this clonotype with a few counts. V usage is TRBV7-6 and J usage is TRBJ2-1; D might be TRBD1 or TRBD2, each matching 6 bases. CDR1 is SGHVS, CDR2 FNYEAQ, per germline. This CDR3 has 16 residues. V was pared by 6 bases and J by 9 bases, with 24 bases between. The CDR3 nucleotides read TGTGCCAGCAGTCCCTCTGGGGGGCGTCTAGTCGCTGAGCAGTTCTTC. It specifies CASSPSGGRLVAEQFF. Supplemented by reference TRBV7-6 and TRBJ2-1, the full variable domain reads GAGVSQSPRYKVTKRGQDVALRCDPISGHVSLYWYRQALGQGPEFLTYFNYEAQQDKSGLPNDRFSAERPEGSISTLTIQRTEQRDSAMYRCASSPSGGRLVAEQFFGPGTRLTVL.

The table lists this clonotype with a few counts. The CDR3 reads CASSLIGGTATQYF. The CDR3 DNA reads as TGTGCCAGCAGCTTAATAGGGGGGACGGCGACCCAGTACTTC. The chain combines TRBV7-3 with TRBJ2-5; the D call may be TRBD1 or TRBD2 (6 bases each). Between the trimmed V and J ends, which lost 1 base and 7 bases, there was a span of 13 bases. The CDR3 spans 14 residues. The germline gives CDR1 SGHTA, CDR2 FQGTGA.

This clonotype came up many times. V usage is TRBV7-9 and J usage is TRBJ1-2; D is perhaps TRBD1 (5 bases). CDR3 length: 13 amino acids. Looked up from germline, CDR1 is SEHNR and CDR2 is FQNEAQ (reference sequence). The V and J ends lost 5 bases and 4 bases respectively, with 11 bases between them. CDR3 sequence: CASSPGRTYGYTF. CDR3 in DNA: TGTGCCAGCAGCCCGGGACGGACCTATGGCTACACCTTC.

About this clonotype itself: A junction boundary mismatches the germline segment, possibly from a read error. The chain employs TRBV6-2 or TRBV6-3 and TRBJ2-1; a weak D match, TRBD1 (5 bases). This CDR3 contains 13 residues. In germline, CDR1 is MNHEY, CDR2 SVGEGT. In nucleotides, the CDR3 is TGTGCCAGCAGTCTTCCAGGGTGGAATGAGCAGCTCTTC. It yields the protein CASSLPGWNEQLF.

This sequence joins TRBV7-9 and TRBJ2-7, with a possible D match to TRBD1 (5 bases). From germline, CDR1 is SEHNR and CDR2 FQNEAQ (reference sequence). Trimming left V 5 bases short and J 2 bases short, with 10 bases between. The CDR3 runs 13 residues. The chain's CDR3 is CASSPDKTYEQYF. The CDR3 DNA reads as TGTGCCAGCAGCCCGGACAAGACCTACGAGCAGTACTTC.

This clonotype was counted many times. The chain links TRBV7-3 to TRBJ2-6; the match to TRBD1 covers 7 bases. CDR1 is SGHTA, CDR2 FQGTGA, per germline. V lost 5 bases and J lost 0; bases outside the gene matches: 7. CDR3 length: 17 amino acids. The CDR3 spells CASSPYRGYSGANVLTF. CDR3 sequence (DNA): TGTGCCAGCAGCCCCTACAGGGGCTACTCTGGGGCCAACGTCCTGACTTTC.

The sample holds a few counts of this clonotype. This rearrangement joins TRBV5-4 to TRBJ1-1, with D perhaps TRBD1 (6 bases). The CDR3 runs to 14 residues. CDR1 and CDR2 from the germline V gene are SGHNT and YYREEE (reference sequence). With 1 base removed from V and 1 base from J, the gap between germline ends came to 8 bases. Here the CDR3 reads CASSLPRGNTEAFF. The CDR3 nucleotides are TGTGCCAGCAGCTTGCCCAGGGGGAACACTGAAGCTTTCTTT.

The V call is TRBV12-3 or TRBV12-4, the J call TRBJ2-5, with D unresolved. This CDR3 is 14 amino acids long. With 6 bases removed from V and 0 bases from J, the gap between germline ends came to 11 bases. The CDR3 loop reads CASSPQLYQETQYF. CDR3 DNA: TGTGCCAGCAGCCCCCAATTGTACCAAGAGACCCAGTACTTC.